The clone carrying this T cell receptor beta chain was observed a handful of times. TCRdb called the 5' RACE reads again in MiXCR, with one record for every CDR3 protein. This sample carries 200,000 to 300,000 distinct CDR3 sequences, roughly 17% of them seen once, and the ten largest clones take 22%. J lost 5 bases, V lost 8 bases, and 12 bases had no gene match. The CDR3 is made up of 16 amino acids. This record comes from a study of T-cell memory formation after mild COVID-19. The J gene is TRBJ2-5, the V gene TRBV12-3 or TRBV12-4, with TRBD1 identical over 12 bases. Sample: PBMCs or a T cell subset sorted from them (not recorded which). This clonotype was sampled from a man between 18 and 29 years old who had mild COVID-19 (a few samples of this study predate the infection). Cell type and time point are not known. The CDR3 DNA reads TGTGCCAGCGTAATAGCGGGGACAGGGGGCCGGGAGACCCAGTACTTC. Amino acid sequence: CASVIAGTGGRETQYF.